This T cell receptor beta chain was profiled in a study of T cells after yellow fever vaccination. UMIs and a universal primer site were added when TCR cDNA was made by 5'RACE template switching. TCRdb re-derived calls from the 5' RACE reads in MiXCR, one entry per CDR3 protein. The profile covers about 74,000 distinct CDR3 sequences, with more than 5.5% appearing a single time and about 33% taken by the ten largest. Germline values: CDR1 MRHNA, CDR2 SNTAGT. The V segment lost 2 bases and the J segment 5 bases; nucleotides outside the gene matches: 5. The CDR3 is made up of 15 amino acids. This clonotype was seen ten or more times.

The sample consisted of CD8+ T cells sorted from PBMCs, taken 5 to 6 days after the first yellow fever vaccination. This receptor was taken from a man aged 18 to 29 who received the YFV17D yellow fever vaccine. V and J are TRBV6-4 and TRBJ2-3, with 9 bases that match TRBD2. CDR3 sequence reads: CASSDGAGGQDTQYF. DNA of the CDR3: TGTGCCAGCAGTGACGGTGCGGGGGGGCAAGATACGCAGTATTTT.